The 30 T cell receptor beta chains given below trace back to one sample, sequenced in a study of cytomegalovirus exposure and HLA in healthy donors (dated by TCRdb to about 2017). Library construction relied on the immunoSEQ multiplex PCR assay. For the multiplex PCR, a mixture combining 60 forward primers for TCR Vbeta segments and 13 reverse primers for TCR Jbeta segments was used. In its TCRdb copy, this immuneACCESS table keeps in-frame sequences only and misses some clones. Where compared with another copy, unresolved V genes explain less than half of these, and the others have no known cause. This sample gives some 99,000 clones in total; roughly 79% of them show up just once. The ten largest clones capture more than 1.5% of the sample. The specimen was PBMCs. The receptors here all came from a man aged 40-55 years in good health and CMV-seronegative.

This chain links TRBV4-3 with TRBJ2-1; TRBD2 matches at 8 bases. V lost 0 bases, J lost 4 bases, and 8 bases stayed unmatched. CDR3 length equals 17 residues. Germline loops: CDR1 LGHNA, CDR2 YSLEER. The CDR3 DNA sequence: TGCGCCAGCAGCCAAGAAACCGCCAGCGGGGGATACAATGAGCAGTTCTTC. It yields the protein CASSQETASGGYNEQFF.

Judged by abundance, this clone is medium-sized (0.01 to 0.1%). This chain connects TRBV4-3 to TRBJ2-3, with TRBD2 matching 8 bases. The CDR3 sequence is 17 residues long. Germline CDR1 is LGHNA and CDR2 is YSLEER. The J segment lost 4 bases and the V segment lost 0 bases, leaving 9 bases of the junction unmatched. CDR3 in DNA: TGCGCCAGCAGCCAAGAAGGTAGCGGGAAGGGGTCAGATACGCAGTATTTT. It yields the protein CASSQEGSGKGSDTQYF.

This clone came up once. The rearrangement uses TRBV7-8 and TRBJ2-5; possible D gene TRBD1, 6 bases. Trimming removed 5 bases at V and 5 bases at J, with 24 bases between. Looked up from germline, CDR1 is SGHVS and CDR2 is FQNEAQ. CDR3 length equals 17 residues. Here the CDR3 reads CASSPGVPDTSWETQYF. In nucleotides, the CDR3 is TGTGCCAGCAGCCCAGGGGTTCCGGACACATCGTGGGAGACCCAGTACTTC.

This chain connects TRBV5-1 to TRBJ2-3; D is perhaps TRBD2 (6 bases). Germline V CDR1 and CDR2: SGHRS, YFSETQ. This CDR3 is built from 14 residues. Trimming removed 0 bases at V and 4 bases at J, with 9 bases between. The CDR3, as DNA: TGCGCCAGCAGCTTGGCGGAGGGGCCAGATACGCAGTATTTT. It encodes CASSLAEGPDTQYF.

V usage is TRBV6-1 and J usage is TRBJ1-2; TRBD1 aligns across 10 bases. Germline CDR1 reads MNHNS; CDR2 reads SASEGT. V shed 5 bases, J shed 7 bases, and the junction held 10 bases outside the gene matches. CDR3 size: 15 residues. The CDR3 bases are TGTGCCAGCAGTTTAAGCCGGGACAGGGGTAGTGGCTACACCTTC. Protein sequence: CASSLSRDRGSGYTF.

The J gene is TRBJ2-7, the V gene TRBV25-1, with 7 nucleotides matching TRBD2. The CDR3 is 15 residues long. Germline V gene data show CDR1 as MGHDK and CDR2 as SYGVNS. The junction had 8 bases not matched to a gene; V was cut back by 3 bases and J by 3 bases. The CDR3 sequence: CASSDLASGLYEQYF. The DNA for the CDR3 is TGTGCCAGCAGTGATTTGGCTAGCGGTCTCTACGAGCAGTACTTC.

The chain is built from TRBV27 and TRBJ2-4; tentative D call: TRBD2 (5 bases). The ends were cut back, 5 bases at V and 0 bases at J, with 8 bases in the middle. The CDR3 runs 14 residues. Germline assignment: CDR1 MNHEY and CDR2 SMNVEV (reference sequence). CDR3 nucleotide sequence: TGTGCCAGCAGTATTGGAGGAGCCAAAAACATTCAGTACTTC. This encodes CASSIGGAKNIQYF.

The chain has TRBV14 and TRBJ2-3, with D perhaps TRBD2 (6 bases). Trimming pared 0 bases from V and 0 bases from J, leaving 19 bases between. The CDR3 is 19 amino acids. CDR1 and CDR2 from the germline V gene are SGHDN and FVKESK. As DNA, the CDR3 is TGTGCCAGCAGCCAAGATCGGAGCGGGCCCGGGGGTAGCACAGATACGCAGTATTTT. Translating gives CASSQDRSGPGGSTDTQYF.

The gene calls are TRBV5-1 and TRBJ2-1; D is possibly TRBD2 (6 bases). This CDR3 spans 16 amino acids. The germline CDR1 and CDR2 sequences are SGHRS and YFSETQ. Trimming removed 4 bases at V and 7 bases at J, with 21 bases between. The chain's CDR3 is CASSPSVGRTKNEQFF. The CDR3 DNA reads TGCGCCAGCAGCCCTTCCGTCGGGAGAACGAAGAATGAGCAGTTCTTC.

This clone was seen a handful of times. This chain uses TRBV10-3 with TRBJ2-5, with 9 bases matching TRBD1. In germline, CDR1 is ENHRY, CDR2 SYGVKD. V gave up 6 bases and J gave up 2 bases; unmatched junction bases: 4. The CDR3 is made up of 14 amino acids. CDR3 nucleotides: TGTGCCATCAGCTCTGGACAGGGGCAAGAGACCCAGTACTTC. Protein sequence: CAISSGQGQETQYF.

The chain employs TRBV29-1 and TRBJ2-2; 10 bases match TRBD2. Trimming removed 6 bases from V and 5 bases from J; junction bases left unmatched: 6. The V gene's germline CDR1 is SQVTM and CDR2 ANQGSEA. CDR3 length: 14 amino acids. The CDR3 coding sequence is TGCAGCGTGAAAAGCGGGAGGGGGACCGGGGAGCTGTTTTTT. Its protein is CSVKSGRGTGELFF.

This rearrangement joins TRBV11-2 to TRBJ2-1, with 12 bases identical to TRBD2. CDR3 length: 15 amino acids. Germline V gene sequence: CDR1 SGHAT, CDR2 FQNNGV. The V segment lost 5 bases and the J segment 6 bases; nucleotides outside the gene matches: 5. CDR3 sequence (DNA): TGTGCCAGCAGCCCCGGACTAGCGGGAACCAATGAGCAGTTCTTC. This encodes CASSPGLAGTNEQFF.

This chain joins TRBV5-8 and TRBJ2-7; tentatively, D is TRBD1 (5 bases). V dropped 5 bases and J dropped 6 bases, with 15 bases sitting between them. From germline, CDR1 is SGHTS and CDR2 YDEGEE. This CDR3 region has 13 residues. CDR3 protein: CASSLMRQGEQYF. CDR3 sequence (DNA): TGTGCCAGCAGTCTCATGAGGCAGGGCGAGCAGTACTTC.

In DNA form, the CDR3 reads TGTGCCAGCAGGGGGACAAGGTACCAGCCCCAGCATTTT. Translation: CASRGTRYQPQHF. This chain joins TRBV28 and TRBJ1-5; a weak D match, TRBD1 (6 bases). The CDR3 length is 13 residues. V was shortened by 6 bases and J by 7 bases, with 13 bases between the two germline ends. The germline gives CDR1 MDHEN, CDR2 SYDVKM.

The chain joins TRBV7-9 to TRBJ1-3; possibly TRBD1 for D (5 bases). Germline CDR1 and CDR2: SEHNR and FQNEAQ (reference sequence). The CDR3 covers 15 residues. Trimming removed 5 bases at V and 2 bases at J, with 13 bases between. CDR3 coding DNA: TGTGCCAGCAGCCACAATAGGGGAACTGGAAACACCATATATTTT. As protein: CASSHNRGTGNTIYF.

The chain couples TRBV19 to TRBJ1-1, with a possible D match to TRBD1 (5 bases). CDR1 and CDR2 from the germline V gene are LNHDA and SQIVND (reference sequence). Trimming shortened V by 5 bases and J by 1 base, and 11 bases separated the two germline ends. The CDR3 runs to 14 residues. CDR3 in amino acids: CASSFQGGNTEAFF. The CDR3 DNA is TGTGCCAGTAGTTTTCAGGGAGGGAACACTGAAGCTTTCTTT.

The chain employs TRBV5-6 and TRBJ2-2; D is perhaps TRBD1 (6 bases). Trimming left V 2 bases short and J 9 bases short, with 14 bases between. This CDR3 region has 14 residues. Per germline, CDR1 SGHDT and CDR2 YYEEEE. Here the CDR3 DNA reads TGTGCCAGCAGCTTATCCCCCCAGGGGAGGGAGCTGTTTTTT. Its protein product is CASSLSPQGRELFF.

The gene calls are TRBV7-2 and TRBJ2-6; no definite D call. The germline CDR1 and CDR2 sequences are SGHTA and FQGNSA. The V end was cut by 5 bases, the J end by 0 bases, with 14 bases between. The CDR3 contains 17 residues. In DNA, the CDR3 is TGTGCCAGCAGCCCAAGTCTCCGGGTCTCTGGGGCCAACGTCCTGACTTTC. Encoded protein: CASSPSLRVSGANVLTF.

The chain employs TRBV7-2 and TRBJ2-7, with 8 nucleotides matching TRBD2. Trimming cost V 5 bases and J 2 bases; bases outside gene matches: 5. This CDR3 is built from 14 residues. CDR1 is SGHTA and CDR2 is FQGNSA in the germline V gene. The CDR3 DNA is TGTGCCAGCAGCAAAAGCGGGAGTACCTACGAGCAGTACTTC. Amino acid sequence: CASSKSGSTYEQYF.

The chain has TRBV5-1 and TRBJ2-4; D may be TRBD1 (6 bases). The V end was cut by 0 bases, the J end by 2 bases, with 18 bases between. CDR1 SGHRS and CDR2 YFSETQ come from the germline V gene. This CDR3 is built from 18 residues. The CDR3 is CASSLGQVLAYTKNIQYF. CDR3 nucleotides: TGCGCCAGCAGCTTGGGACAGGTTCTAGCTTATACCAAAAACATTCAGTACTTC.

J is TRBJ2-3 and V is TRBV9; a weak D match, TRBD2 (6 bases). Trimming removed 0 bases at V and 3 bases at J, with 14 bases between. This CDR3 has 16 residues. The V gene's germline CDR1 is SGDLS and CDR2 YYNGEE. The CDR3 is CASSVDGGGWTDTQYF. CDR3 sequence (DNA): TGTGCCAGCAGCGTAGATGGGGGAGGTTGGACAGATACGCAGTATTTT. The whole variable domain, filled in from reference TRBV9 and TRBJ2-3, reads DSGVTQTPKHLITATGQRVTLRCSPRSGDLSVYWYQQSLDQGLQFLIQYYNGEERAKGNILERFSAQQFPDLHSELNLSSLELGDSALYFCASSVDGGGWTDTQYFGPGTRLTVL.

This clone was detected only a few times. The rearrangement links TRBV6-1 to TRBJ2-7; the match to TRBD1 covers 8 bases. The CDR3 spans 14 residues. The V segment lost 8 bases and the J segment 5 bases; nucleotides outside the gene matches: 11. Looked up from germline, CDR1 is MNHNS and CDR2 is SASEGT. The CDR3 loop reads CASGPGGVLHEQYF. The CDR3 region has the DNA TGTGCCAGCGGCCCAGGGGGCGTCTTACACGAGCAGTACTTC.

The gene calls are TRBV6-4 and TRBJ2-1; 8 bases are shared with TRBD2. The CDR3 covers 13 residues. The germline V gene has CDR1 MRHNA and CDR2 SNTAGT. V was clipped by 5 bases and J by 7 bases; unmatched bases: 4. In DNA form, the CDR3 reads TGTGCCAGCAGTACCGGGGGGGCTAATGAGCAGTTCTTC. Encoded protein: CASSTGGANEQFF.

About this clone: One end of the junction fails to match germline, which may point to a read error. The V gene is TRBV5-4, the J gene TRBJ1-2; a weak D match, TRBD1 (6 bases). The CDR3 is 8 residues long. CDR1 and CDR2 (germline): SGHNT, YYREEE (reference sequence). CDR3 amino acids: CASSEGDF. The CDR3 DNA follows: TGTGCCAGCAGCGAGGGGGACTTC.

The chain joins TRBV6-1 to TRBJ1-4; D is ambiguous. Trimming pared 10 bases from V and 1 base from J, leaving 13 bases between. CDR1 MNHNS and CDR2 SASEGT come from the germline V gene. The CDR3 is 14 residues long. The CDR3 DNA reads TGTGCCACCACCCGGGGAGGAACTAATGAAAAACTGTTTTTT. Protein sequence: CATTRGGTNEKLFF.

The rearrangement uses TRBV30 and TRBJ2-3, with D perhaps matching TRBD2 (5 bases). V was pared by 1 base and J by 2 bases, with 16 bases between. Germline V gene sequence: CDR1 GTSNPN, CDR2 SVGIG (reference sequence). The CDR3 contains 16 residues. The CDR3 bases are TGTGCCTGGAGTGGGTCCAGCGGACCCTACACAGATACGCAGTATTTT. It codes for CAWSGSSGPYTDTQYF. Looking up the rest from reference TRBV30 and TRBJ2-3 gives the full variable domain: SQTIHQWPATLVQPVGSPLSLECTVEGTSNPNLYWYRQAAGRGLQLLFYSVGIGQISSEVPQNLSASRPQDRQFILSSKKLLLSDSGFYLCAWSGSSGPYTDTQYFGPGTRLTVL.

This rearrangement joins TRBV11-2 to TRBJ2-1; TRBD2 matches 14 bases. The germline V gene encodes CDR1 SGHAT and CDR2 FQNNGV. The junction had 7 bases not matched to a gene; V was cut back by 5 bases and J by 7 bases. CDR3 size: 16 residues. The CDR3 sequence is CASSPAGTSGRNEQFF. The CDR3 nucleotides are TGTGCCAGCAGCCCAGCCGGGACTAGCGGGAGAAATGAGCAGTTCTTC.

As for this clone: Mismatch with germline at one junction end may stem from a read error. CDR3 amino acids: CSSSSLPGYQETQYF. DNA of the CDR3: TGTTCCAGCAGCTCGCTACCAGGGTACCAAGAGACCCAGTACTTC. The chain has TRBV7-9 and TRBJ2-5; D may be TRBD1 (5 bases). CDR1 is SEHNR and CDR2 is FQNEAQ in the germline V gene (reference sequence). This CDR3 has 15 amino acids. The variable domain in full, completed from reference TRBV7-9 and TRBJ2-5, reads DTGVSQNPRHKITKRGQNVTFRCDPISEHNRLYWYRQTLGQGPEFLTYFQNEAQLEKSRLLSDRFSAERPKGSFSTLEIQRTEQGDSAMYLCSSSSLPGYQETQYFGPGTRLLVL.

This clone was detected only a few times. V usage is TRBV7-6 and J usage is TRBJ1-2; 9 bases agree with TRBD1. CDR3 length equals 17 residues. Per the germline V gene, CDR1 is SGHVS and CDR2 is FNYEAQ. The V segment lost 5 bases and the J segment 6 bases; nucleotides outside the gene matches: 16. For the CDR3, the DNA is TGTGCCAGCAGCCGCCAAGAGGGGACAGGGCGACGGGATGGCTACACCTTC. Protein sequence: CASSRQEGTGRRDGYTF.

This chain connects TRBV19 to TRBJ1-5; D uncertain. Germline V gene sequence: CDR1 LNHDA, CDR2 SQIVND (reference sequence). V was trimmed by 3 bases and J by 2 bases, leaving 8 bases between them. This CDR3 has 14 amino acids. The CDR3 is CASSIVQGNQPQHF. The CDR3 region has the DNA TGTGCCAGTAGTATTGTCCAGGGCAATCAGCCCCAGCATTTT.